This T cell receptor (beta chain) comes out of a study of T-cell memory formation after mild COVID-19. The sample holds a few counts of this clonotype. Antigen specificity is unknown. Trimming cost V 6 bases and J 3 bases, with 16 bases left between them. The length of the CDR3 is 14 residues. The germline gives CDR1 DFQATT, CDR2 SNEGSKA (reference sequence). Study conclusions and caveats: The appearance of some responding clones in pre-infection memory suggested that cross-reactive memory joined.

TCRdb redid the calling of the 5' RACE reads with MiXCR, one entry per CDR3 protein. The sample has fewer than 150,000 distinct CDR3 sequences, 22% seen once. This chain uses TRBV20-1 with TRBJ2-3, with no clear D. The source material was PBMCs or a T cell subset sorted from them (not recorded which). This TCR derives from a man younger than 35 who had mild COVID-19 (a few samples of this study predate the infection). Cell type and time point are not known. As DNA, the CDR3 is TGCAGTGCCCGAGGACCCGCCGTAACAGATACGCAGTATTTT. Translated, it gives CSARGPAVTDTQYF.